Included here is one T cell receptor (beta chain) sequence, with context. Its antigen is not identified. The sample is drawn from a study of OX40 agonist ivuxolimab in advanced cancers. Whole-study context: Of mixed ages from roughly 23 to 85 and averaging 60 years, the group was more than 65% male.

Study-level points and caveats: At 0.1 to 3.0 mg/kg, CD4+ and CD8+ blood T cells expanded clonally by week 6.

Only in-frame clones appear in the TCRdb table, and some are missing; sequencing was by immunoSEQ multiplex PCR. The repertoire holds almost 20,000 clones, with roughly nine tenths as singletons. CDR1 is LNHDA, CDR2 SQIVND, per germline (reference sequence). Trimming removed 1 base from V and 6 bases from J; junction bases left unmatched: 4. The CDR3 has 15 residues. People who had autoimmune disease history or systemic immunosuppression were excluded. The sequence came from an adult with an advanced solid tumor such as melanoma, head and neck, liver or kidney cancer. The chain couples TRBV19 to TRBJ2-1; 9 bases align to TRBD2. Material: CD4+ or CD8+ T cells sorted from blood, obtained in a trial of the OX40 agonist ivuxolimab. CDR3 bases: TGTGCCAGTAGTATAGTAGCGGGAGCTCTCAATGAGCAGTTCTTC. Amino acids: CASSIVAGALNEQFF. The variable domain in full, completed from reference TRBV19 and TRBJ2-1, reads DGGITQSPKYLFRKEGQNVTLSCEQNLNHDAMYWYRQDPGQGLRLIYYSQIVNDFQKGDIAEGYSVSREKKESFPLTVTSAQKNPTAFYLCASSIVAGALNEQFFGPGTRLTVL.